This entry lists 28 T cell receptor beta chains sequenced from one sample in a study of blood T cell repertoires in COVID-19. Generated by immunoSEQ multiplex PCR, the TCRdb table keeps only in-frame clones and is missing some. The table lists 200,000 to 250,000 clones, 75% to 90% of them singletons. Sequenced: peripheral blood. These receptors were taken from a man between 60 and 75 years old who had recovered from COVID-19.

This clone was seen a single time. The V call is TRBV11-3, the J call TRBJ2-2, with D uncertain. The CDR3 spans 15 residues. Germline assignment: CDR1 SGHNT and CDR2 YENEEA. V was trimmed by 4 bases and J by 2 bases, leaving 11 bases between them. Here the CDR3 DNA reads TGTGCCAGCAGCTATCGTGCAACAAACACCGGGGAGCTGTTTTTT. It yields the protein CASSYRATNTGELFF.

The chain links TRBV3-1 (or the pseudogene TRBV3-2) to TRBJ2-7, with 10 nucleotides matching TRBD2. The CDR3 length is 15 residues. The ends lost 5 bases at V and 4 bases at J; junction bases unmatched: 8. Germline CDR1 and CDR2: LGHDT and YNNKEL (reference sequence). The CDR3 coding sequence is TGTGCCAGCAGCGACCTAGGACTAGCGGTATACGAGCAGTACTTC. Protein: CASSDLGLAVYEQYF.

The genes are TRBV4-1 and TRBJ1-3; tentative D call: TRBD1 (6 bases). The CDR3 contains 15 residues. Germline CDR1 is MGHRA and CDR2 is YSYEKL. Trimming cost V 5 bases and J 0 bases, with 11 bases left between them. CDR3 residues: CASSSQGSSGNTIYF. DNA of the CDR3: TGCGCCAGCAGCTCGCAGGGGAGCTCTGGAAACACCATATATTTT.

The chain is built from TRBV2 and TRBJ2-1; 9 bases are a match to TRBD1. CDR3 length equals 14 residues. Germline V lookup: CDR1 SNHLY, CDR2 FYNNEI. V was pared by 8 bases and J by 6 bases, with 8 bases of the junction left unmatched. CDR3 amino acids: CASHRDRALNEQFF. In DNA, the CDR3 is TGTGCCAGCCACCGGGACAGGGCCCTCAATGAGCAGTTCTTC.

The rearrangement links TRBV7-2 to TRBJ2-3, with TRBD2 identical over 8 bases. Germline V gene sequence: CDR1 SGHTA, CDR2 FQGNSA. The CDR3 spans 14 residues. The J segment lost 4 bases and the V segment lost 4 bases, leaving 4 bases of the junction unmatched. This CDR3 reads CASSSRGGPDTQYF. DNA for the CDR3: TGTGCCAGCAGCTCACGGGGGGGGCCAGATACGCAGTATTTT.

The rearrangement joins TRBV13 to TRBJ2-7; 11 bases are a match to TRBD2. Germline CDR1 is PRHDT and CDR2 is FYEKMQ (reference sequence). CDR3 length: 15 amino acids. After removal of 4 bases from V and 2 bases from J, the junction contained 4 bases not matched to a gene. The CDR3 DNA sequence: TGTGCCAGCAGCTCGGGACTAGCGGAACCCTACGAGCAGTACTTC. Amino acid sequence: CASSSGLAEPYEQYF. The full variable domain, with the rest looked up from reference TRBV13 and TRBJ2-7, is AAGVIQSPRHLIKEKRETATLKCYPIPRHDTVYWYQQGPGQDPQFLISFYEKMQSDKGSIPDRFSAQQFSDYHSELNMSSLELGDSALYFCASSSGLAEPYEQYFGPGTRLTVT.

The V and J genes are TRBV30 and TRBJ2-7, with 8 nucleotides matching TRBD2. From germline, CDR1 is GTSNPN and CDR2 SVGIG (reference sequence). V shed 3 bases, J shed 0 bases, and the junction held 4 bases outside the gene matches. This CDR3 contains 14 residues. The CDR3 nucleotides read TGTGCCTGGAGCGGCGGGGGGAGCTCCTACGAGCAGTACTTC. Translated, it gives CAWSGGGSSYEQYF. Full variable domain (rest looked up from reference TRBV30 and TRBJ2-7): SQTIHQWPATLVQPVGSPLSLECTVEGTSNPNLYWYRQAAGRGLQLLFYSVGIGQISSEVPQNLSASRPQDRQFILSSKKLLLSDSGFYLCAWSGGGSSYEQYFGPGTRLTVT.

V usage is TRBV14 and J usage is TRBJ1-4; 8 bases match TRBD1. The germline V gene encodes CDR1 SGHDN and CDR2 FVKESK. With 4 bases clipped from V and 5 bases from J, the junction kept 12 bases outside the gene matches. This CDR3 is 17 amino acids long. CDR3 region: CASSPGQGSMWNEKLFF. CDR3 in DNA: TGTGCCAGCAGCCCCGGACAGGGTAGCATGTGGAATGAAAAACTGTTTTTT.

The chain links TRBV14 to TRBJ2-7, with D maybe TRBD1 (5 bases). The germline CDR1 and CDR2 sequences are SGHDN and FVKESK. The CDR3 is 15 amino acids. Trimming shortened V by 0 bases and J by 2 bases, and 11 bases separated the two germline ends. The CDR3 DNA is TGTGCCAGCAGCCAAGATAAGGGGCGCCCCTACGAGCAGTACTTC. This encodes CASSQDKGRPYEQYF. Full variable domain (remainder filled in from reference TRBV14 and TRBJ2-7): EAGVTQFPSHSVIEKGQTVTLRCDPISGHDNLYWYRRVMGKEIKFLLHFVKESKQDESGMPNNRFLAERTGGTYSTLKVQPAELEDSGVYFCASSQDKGRPYEQYFGPGTRLTVT.

This clone came up once. The chain couples TRBV5-4 to TRBJ2-2; D might be TRBD2 (5 bases). CDR3 length: 17 residues. V lost 1 base and J lost 1, with 14 bases in between. CDR1 SGHNT and CDR2 YYREEE come from the germline V gene (reference sequence). In nucleotides, the CDR3 is TGTGCCAGCAGCTTGTCGAGCGGCCGCCTGAACACCGGGGAGCTGTTTTTT. Protein: CASSLSSGRLNTGELFF.

This rearrangement joins TRBV11-2 to TRBJ1-3; possibly TRBD1 for D (6 bases). The ends were cut back, 2 bases at V and 5 bases at J, with 10 bases in the middle. This CDR3 region has 14 residues. Germline V CDR1 and CDR2: SGHAT, FQNNGV. CDR3 nucleotides: TGTGCCAGCAGCTTATGGCAGGGGCGAAACACCATATATTTT. Translated, it gives CASSLWQGRNTIYF.

For the CDR3, the DNA is TGTGCCAGCAGTTTCCGGGACAGGGCGAACAATGAGCAGTTCTTC. It translates to CASSFRDRANNEQFF. The chain employs TRBV6-2 or TRBV6-3 and TRBJ2-1; 9 bases are a match to TRBD1. The V gene end was trimmed by 4 bases and the J gene end by 5 bases; junction bases not matched to a gene: 6. This CDR3 is 15 amino acids long. Germline V gene lookup returns CDR1 MNHEY and CDR2 SVGEGT.

CDR3 region: CASSPGLGADEQYF. The CDR3 nucleotides read TGTGCCAGCAGCCCCGGCCTGGGGGCGGACGAGCAGTACTTC. The rearrangement uses TRBV9 and TRBJ2-7, with D perhaps matching TRBD1 (6 bases). The V and J ends lost 4 bases and 5 bases respectively, with 16 bases between them. Germline assignment: CDR1 SGDLS and CDR2 YYNGEE. CDR3 length: 14 amino acids.

The rearrangement uses TRBV27 and TRBJ1-2; a weak D match, TRBD1 (6 bases). Germline assignment: CDR1 MNHEY and CDR2 SMNVEV (reference sequence). V was pared by 5 bases and J by 7 bases, with 14 bases between. The CDR3 totals 13 residues. The CDR3 DNA reads TGTGCCAGCAGTAGTCGTCAGGGGTCTGGCTACACCTTC. Translated: CASSSRQGSGYTF.

The V gene is TRBV25-1, the J gene TRBJ2-3; 7 bases align to TRBD2. Germline loops: CDR1 MGHDK, CDR2 SYGVNS. CDR3 size: 16 residues. V lost 2 bases and J lost 0; bases outside the gene matches: 5. CDR3 sequence: CASSEGGRGSTDTQYF. The CDR3 region has the DNA TGTGCCAGCAGTGAAGGCGGGCGGGGGAGCACAGATACGCAGTATTTT.

V and J are TRBV7-9 and TRBJ2-5; a weak D match, TRBD2 (5 bases). CDR3 length equals 15 residues. Looked up from germline, CDR1 is SEHNR and CDR2 is FQNEAQ (reference sequence). Trimming removed 3 bases at V and 6 bases at J, with 17 bases between. CDR3 DNA sequence: TGTGCCAGCAGCTTCGGGGTTTCAAGTGTCCAGACCCAGTACTTC. This encodes CASSFGVSSVQTQYF.

V gene TRBV19 combines with J gene TRBJ2-2; 9 nucleotides match TRBD1. The CDR3 is 15 residues long. With 7 bases clipped from V and 3 bases from J, the junction kept 6 bases outside the gene matches. Germline-derived CDR1 and CDR2 are LNHDA and SQIVND (reference sequence). CDR3 sequence reads: CASKRDRADTGELFF. Here the CDR3 DNA reads TGTGCCAGTAAACGGGACAGGGCCGACACCGGGGAGCTGTTTTTT.

The gene calls are TRBV11-1 and TRBJ1-2; a weak D match, TRBD1 (5 bases). CDR1 is SGHAT, CDR2 FQDESV, per germline (reference sequence). V was trimmed by 7 bases and J by 2 bases, leaving 11 bases between them. This CDR3 comprises 13 residues. The chain's CDR3 is CASTPGGNYGYTF. The CDR3 DNA reads TGTGCCAGCACCCCCGGGGGGAACTATGGCTACACCTTC.

V and J are TRBV6-5 and TRBJ2-7; 7 nucleotides match TRBD1. The CDR3 covers 10 residues. Germline CDR1 MNHEY, CDR2 SVGAGI. With V trimmed by 6 bases and J by 11 bases, 4 bases remained unmatched. In DNA, the CDR3 is TGTGCCAGCAGAGACAGGGTCGAGTACTTC. This translates into CASRDRVEYF.

The table lists this clone with a count of one. The V gene is TRBV2, the J gene TRBJ2-7; 8 bases fit TRBD1. The CDR3 has 15 amino acids. Per the germline V gene, CDR1 is SNHLY and CDR2 is FYNNEI. Trimming removed 4 bases from V and 2 bases from J; junction bases left unmatched: 7. CDR3 DNA: TGTGCCAGCAGTGTCCCCGGACAGGGCCCCTACGAGCAGTACTTC. The encoded protein is CASSVPGQGPYEQYF.

The chain combines TRBV19 with TRBJ2-1, with a weak D call TRBD2 (5 bases). With 3 bases removed from V and 0 bases from J, the gap between germline ends came to 15 bases. The CDR3 has 17 amino acids. Germline values: CDR1 LNHDA, CDR2 SQIVND (reference sequence). Here the CDR3 reads CASSISPSGGSYNEQFF. DNA for the CDR3: TGTGCCAGTAGTATTTCCCCCAGCGGAGGCTCCTACAATGAGCAGTTCTTC.

This clone was counted once. The rearrangement uses TRBV5-5 and TRBJ1-1, with D tentatively TRBD1 (5 bases). Trimming took off 4 bases at V and 1 base at J, with 14 bases between the two ends. The CDR3 is 15 amino acids. The germline V gene has CDR1 SGHKS and CDR2 YYEKEE (reference sequence). The CDR3 spells CASSITLDRNTEAFF. The CDR3 nucleotides read TGTGCCAGCAGCATTACCTTAGACAGGAACACTGAAGCTTTCTTT.

The chain links TRBV5-1 to TRBJ2-7, with 8 bases lining up with TRBD1. CDR1 is SGHRS and CDR2 is YFSETQ in the germline V gene. J was trimmed by 4 bases and V by 3 bases; bases with no gene match: 6. The CDR3 is 14 residues long. CDR3 region: CASSSQGASYEQYF. The DNA of the CDR3 is TGCGCCAGCAGCTCGCAGGGGGCGTCTTACGAGCAGTACTTC.

The chain combines TRBV5-1 with TRBJ1-1; no firm D call. Germline CDR1 and CDR2: SGHRS and YFSETQ. The ends were cut back, 5 bases at V and 0 bases at J, with 8 bases in the middle. The CDR3 loop spans 13 amino acids. DNA for the CDR3: TGCGCCAGCAGAGCCGGGATGAACACTGAAGCTTTCTTT. Translating gives CASRAGMNTEAFF. Supplemented by reference TRBV5-1 and TRBJ1-1, the full variable domain reads KAGVTQTPRYLIKTRGQQVTLSCSPISGHRSVSWYQQTPGQGLQFLFEYFSETQRNKGNFPGRFSGRQFSNSRSEMNVSTLELGDSALYLCASRAGMNTEAFFGQGTRLTVV.

In its sample, this clone was seen many times. The V call is TRBV19, the J call TRBJ1-1; a possible D gene is TRBD1 (6 bases). Trimming took off 5 bases at V and 11 bases at J, with 18 bases between the two ends. The CDR3 covers 13 residues. Germline CDR1 LNHDA, CDR2 SQIVND (reference sequence). DNA for the CDR3: TGTGCCAGTAGTCAGCGAGTCGACCAGGGGGCTTTCTTT. Translation gives CASSQRVDQGAFF. Complete variable domain (other parts from reference TRBV19 and TRBJ1-1): DGGITQSPKYLFRKEGQNVTLSCEQNLNHDAMYWYRQDPGQGLRLIYYSQIVNDFQKGDIAEGYSVSREKKESFPLTVTSAQKNPTAFYLCASSQRVDQGAFFGQGTRLTVV.

This chain joins TRBV4-3 and TRBJ1-4, with a possible D match to TRBD1 (6 bases). The V gene lost 4 bases and the J gene lost 0 bases, with 15 bases spanning the gap. The CDR3 extends over 17 amino acids. In germline, CDR1 is LGHNA, CDR2 YSLEER. The CDR3 loop reads CASSRYRALATNEKLFF. The CDR3 nucleotides are TGCGCCAGCAGCCGGTACAGGGCGCTCGCAACTAATGAAAAACTGTTTTTT.

The sample holds a few counts of this clone. V usage is TRBV4-3 and J usage is TRBJ2-7, with 10 bases identical to TRBD2. After removal of 2 bases from V and 2 bases from J, the junction contained 6 bases not matched to a gene. CDR1 is LGHNA and CDR2 is YSLEER in the germline V gene. This CDR3 is 16 amino acids long. This chain's CDR3 is CASSQYITSGTYEQYF. The DNA of the CDR3 is TGCGCCAGCAGCCAATACATCACTAGCGGGACCTACGAGCAGTACTTC.

The rearrangement links TRBV12-3 or TRBV12-4 to TRBJ2-1; 7 nucleotides agree with TRBD1. The CDR3 length is 12 residues. V was pared by 5 bases and J by 9 bases, with 4 bases of the junction left unmatched. CDR3 nucleotides: TGTGCCAGCAGTCTGACAGGGAGTGAGCAGTTCTTC. It specifies CASSLTGSEQFF.